The TCR beta chain described here comes from a study of CD8 T cells in ankylosing spondylitis. One entry per CDR3 protein, called by TCRdb with MiXCR from the 5' RACE reads. This sample has about 190,000 distinct CDR3 sequences; 10% to 15% occur once, and the top ten carry around 10%. Study findings and constraints: Reportedly, disease-linked clones are significantly enriched in ankylosing spondylitis patients' matched synovial fluid. Before this, some motif variants had been reported in reactive arthritis synovial fluid and blood.

CDR1 and CDR2 from the germline V gene are SGHTA and FQGNSA. This CDR3 spans 13 amino acids. Regarding this clonotype: Its matching antigen is unknown. The junction and the germline gene differ at one end; a read error may be behind it.

What was sequenced was blood, either unsorted or a sorted T cell fraction (not recorded which). The chain carries TRBV7-2 and TRBJ1-3; no firm D call. This TCR came from a female donor with ankylosing spondylitis or in good health (not recorded which). DNA for the CDR3: TGTGCCAGCAGAGCGATCGTCGGAAACCCCATATATTTT. This gives the protein CASRAIVGNPIYF.